The present T cell receptor (beta chain) was sequenced within a study of technical replicates of blood from a few donors. The CDR3 runs to 15 residues. The trim removed 0 bases at V and 6 bases at J, leaving 5 bases unmatched. The germline V gene encodes CDR1 SGDLS and CDR2 YYNGEE. This clone appeared a single time. Data came from immunoSEQ multiplex PCR; TCRdb stores just in-frame clones and leaves some out. The sample contains tens of thousands of clones, less than 98% of which appear only once. The gene calls are TRBV9 and TRBJ1-5, with TRBD1 identical over 8 bases. The sample comprised T cells isolated from PBMCs. This sequence was found in a human donor in good health. The CDR3 spells CASSVGDRSSQPQHF. CDR3 nucleotide sequence: TGTGCCAGCAGCGTAGGGGACAGGTCGAGTCAGCCCCAGCATTTT.